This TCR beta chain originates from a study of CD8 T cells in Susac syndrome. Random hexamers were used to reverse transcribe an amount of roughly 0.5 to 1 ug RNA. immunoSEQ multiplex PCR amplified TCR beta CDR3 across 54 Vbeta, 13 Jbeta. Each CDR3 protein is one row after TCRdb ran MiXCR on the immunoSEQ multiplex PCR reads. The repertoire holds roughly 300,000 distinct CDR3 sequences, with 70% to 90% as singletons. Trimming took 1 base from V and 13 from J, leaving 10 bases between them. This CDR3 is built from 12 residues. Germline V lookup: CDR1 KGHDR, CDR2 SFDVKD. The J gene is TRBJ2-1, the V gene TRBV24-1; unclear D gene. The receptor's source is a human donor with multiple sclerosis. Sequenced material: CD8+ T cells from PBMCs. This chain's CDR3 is CATSDLGPVQFF. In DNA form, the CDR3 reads TGTGCCACCAGTGATTTAGGACCCGTACAGTTCTTC.